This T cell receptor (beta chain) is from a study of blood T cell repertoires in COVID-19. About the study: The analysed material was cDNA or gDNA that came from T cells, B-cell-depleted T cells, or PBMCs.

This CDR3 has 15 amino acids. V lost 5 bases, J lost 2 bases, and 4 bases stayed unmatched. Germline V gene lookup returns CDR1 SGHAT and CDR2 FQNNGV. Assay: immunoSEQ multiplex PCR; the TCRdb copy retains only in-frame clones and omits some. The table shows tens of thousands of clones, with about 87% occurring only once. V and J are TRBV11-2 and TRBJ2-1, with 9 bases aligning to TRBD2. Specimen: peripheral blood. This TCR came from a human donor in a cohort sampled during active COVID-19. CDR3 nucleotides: TGTGCCAGCAGCATACTAGCGGGTACCTACAATGAGCAGTTCTTC. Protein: CASSILAGTYNEQFF.